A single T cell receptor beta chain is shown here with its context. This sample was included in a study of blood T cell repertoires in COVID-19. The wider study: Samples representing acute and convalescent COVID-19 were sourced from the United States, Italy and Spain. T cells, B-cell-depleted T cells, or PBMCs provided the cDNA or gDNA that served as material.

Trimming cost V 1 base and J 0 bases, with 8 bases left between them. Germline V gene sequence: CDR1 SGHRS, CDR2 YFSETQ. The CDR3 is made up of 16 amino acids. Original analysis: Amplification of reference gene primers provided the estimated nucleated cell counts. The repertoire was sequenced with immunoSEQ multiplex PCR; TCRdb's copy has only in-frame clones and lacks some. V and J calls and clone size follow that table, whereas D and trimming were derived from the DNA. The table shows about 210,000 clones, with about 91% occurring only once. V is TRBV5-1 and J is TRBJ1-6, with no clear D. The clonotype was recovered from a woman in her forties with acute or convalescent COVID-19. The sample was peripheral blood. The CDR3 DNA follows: TGCGCCAGCAGCTTGATGATGAGCTCCTATAATTCACCCCTCCACTTT. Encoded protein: CASSLMMSSYNSPLHF.